This TCR beta chain was observed in a study of T cells in Graves' hyperthyroidism and ophthalmopathy. At the level of the study: Peripheral blood collection took place at initial diagnosis, before any treatment.

The sample, blood from the first hyperthyroidism diagnosis, precedes any ophthalmopathy symptoms. This CDR3 is built from 14 residues. The V end lost 0 bases, the J end lost 6 bases, and 12 bases lay between the germline ends. Germline V gene data show CDR1 as SGDLS and CDR2 as YYNGEE. Amplified TCR beta CDR3 regions derived from RNA transcripts. The HTBI primer set drove a first-round RT-PCR of the TCR CDR3. TCRdb redid the calling of the multiplex PCR reads with MiXCR, one entry per CDR3 protein. The sample has 140,000 or so distinct CDR3 sequences; less than 25% are singletons. Concerning this clonotype itself: What it binds is not known.

Study results and caveats: A model of 13 V-J pairs discriminated ophthalmopathy from stable hyperthyroidism. With a median lead of roughly 6.8 months before onset, the model predicted ophthalmopathy.

Sequenced: blood. The chain employs TRBV9 and TRBJ1-2; D gene unclear. This receptor was obtained from a woman aged 45-65 years with Graves' hyperthyroidism that later progressed to Graves' ophthalmopathy. The CDR3 protein is CASSVGEGYDGYTF. Written as DNA, the CDR3 is TGTGCCAGCAGCGTAGGCGAGGGTTATGATGGCTACACCTTC.